Shown below are 8 T cell receptor beta chains from a single sample sequenced in a study of blood T cell repertoires in COVID-19. Here immunoSEQ multiplex PCR was the method, and the copy in TCRdb shows in-frame clones only, minus some. The table has about 170,000 clones, approximately 85% seen once; the top ten hold about 1.2%. Sequencing was performed on peripheral blood. Receptor source: a man aged 55 to 70 who had recovered from COVID-19.

The V gene is TRBV15, the J gene TRBJ2-2; TRBD1 agrees at 8 bases. The ends lost 6 bases at V and 4 bases at J; junction bases unmatched: 4. The V gene's germline CDR1 is LNHNV and CDR2 YYDKDF (reference sequence). There are 14 residues in the CDR3. CDR3 coding DNA: TGTGCCACCAGTCAGGGGGCAACCACCGGGGAGCTGTTTTTT. It is translated as CATSQGATTGELFF.

V and J are TRBV19 and TRBJ2-5; the match to TRBD2 covers 10 bases. The CDR3 sequence is 15 residues long. Germline V gene sequence: CDR1 LNHDA, CDR2 SQIVND (reference sequence). Trimming removed 4 bases from V and 4 bases from J; junction bases left unmatched: 6. The DNA of the CDR3 is TGTGCCAGTAGTACACCTAGCGGGGGAGGAGAGACCCAGTACTTC. Protein product: CASSTPSGGGETQYF.

This rearrangement joins TRBV19 to TRBJ1-1; possible D gene TRBD1, 5 bases. The V end was cut by 8 bases, the J end by 4 bases, with 8 bases between. CDR1 LNHDA and CDR2 SQIVND come from the germline V gene (reference sequence). The CDR3 loop spans 11 amino acids. The CDR3 protein is CASQGPTEAFF. The CDR3 nucleotides read TGTGCCAGTCAGGGTCCCACTGAAGCTTTCTTT.

V gene TRBV7-2 combines with J gene TRBJ2-3; TRBD2 matches 8 bases. The junction had 5 bases not matched to a gene; V was cut back by 5 bases and J by 4 bases. Germline V gives CDR1 SGHTA, CDR2 FQGNSA. The CDR3 runs to 14 residues. CDR3 nucleotide sequence: TGTGCCAGCAGCAGAGCGGGGGCCTCAGATACGCAGTATTTT. It specifies CASSRAGASDTQYF.

This sequence joins TRBV9 and TRBJ2-1; D gene uncertain. CDR3 size: 14 residues. Trimming pared 0 bases from V and 6 bases from J, leaving 10 bases between. Germline assignment: CDR1 SGDLS and CDR2 YYNGEE. CDR3 amino acids: CASSVAPEANEQFF. The DNA of the CDR3 is TGTGCCAGCAGCGTAGCCCCCGAGGCCAATGAGCAGTTCTTC.

The rearrangement joins TRBV18 to TRBJ2-1; the match to TRBD2 covers 16 bases. Germline CDR1 and CDR2: KGHSH and LQKENI. The CDR3 loop spans 16 amino acids. V was pared by 8 bases and J by 5 bases, with 6 bases of the junction left unmatched. CDR3 DNA sequence: TGTGCCAGCGGCGGGACTAGCGGGGGGGCGGACAATGAGCAGTTCTTC. As protein: CASGGTSGGADNEQFF.

CDR3 protein: CASSLTGGLGYTF. As DNA, the CDR3 is TGTGCCAGCAGCCTGACGGGAGGGCTTGGCTACACCTTC. The genes are TRBV5-8 and TRBJ1-2; D is ambiguous. This CDR3 comprises 13 residues. V shed 4 bases and J shed 7 bases, with 14 bases lying between them. CDR1 and CDR2 (germline): SGHTS, YDEGEE.

This chain uses TRBV2 with TRBJ1-5; D not certain. The CDR3 covers 13 residues. The V end was cut by 6 bases, the J end by 4 bases, with 10 bases between. CDR1 is SNHLY, CDR2 FYNNEI, per germline. CDR3 sequence (DNA): TGTGCCAGCAGACAAAGGGAGAATCAGCCCCAGCATTTT. Its translation: CASRQRENQPQHF.